Presented here are 11 T cell receptor beta chains from one specimen sequenced in a study of neurological immune-mediated disorders. TCRdb re-analysed the 5' RACE reads in MiXCR, keeping a single row per CDR3 protein. The data show approximately 48,000 distinct CDR3 sequences, with about a tenth seen just once and under 5.5% held by the top ten. The sample was PBMCs. Source of these receptors: a man between 65 and 79 years old with HTLV-1-associated myelopathy (HAM/TSP).

Remarks on this clonotype: One base away lies a much larger clone, so this may be a sequencing read error. The chain combines TRBV29-1 with TRBJ2-3; D might be TRBD1 or TRBD2, each matching 6 bases. The germline V gene has CDR1 SQVTM and CDR2 ANQGSEA. There are 13 residues in the CDR3. CDR3 loop: CSGGASVSDTRYF. The CDR3 DNA follows: TGCAGCGGGGGGGCTTCGGTCTCAGATACGCGGTATTTT.

This clonotype was counted at least ten times. The chain carries TRBV28 and TRBJ2-7; D is undetermined. The CDR3 totals 13 residues. Germline V gene lookup returns CDR1 MDHEN and CDR2 SYDVKM. V shed 3 bases and J shed 6 bases, with 12 bases lying between them. The CDR3 loop reads CASSFRSTSEQYF. The CDR3 nucleotides read TGTGCCAGCAGTTTCCGATCCACTTCCGAGCAGTACTTC.

In this sample, this clonotype turned up many times. The chain joins TRBV5-1 to TRBJ2-7; D remains unclear. CDR3 length: 16 residues. V lost 4 bases and J 0 bases, leaving 17 bases between the germline ends. The germline CDR1 and CDR2 sequences are SGHRS and YFSETQ. In DNA form, the CDR3 reads TGCGCCAGCAGCACGGGCCAGTGGGGTTCCTCCTACGAGCAGTACTTC. Amino acid sequence: CASSTGQWGSSYEQYF.

Notes on this clonotype: This CDR3 fails to terminate in the conserved phenylalanine or tryptophan, so it likely reflects a read error. The rearrangement joins TRBV28 to TRBJ2-3; 9 nucleotides align to TRBD1. Losses at the gene ends were 7 bases for V and 6 bases for J; bases not matched to a gene: 14. CDR1 and CDR2 from the germline V gene are MDHEN and SYDVKM. The CDR3 spans 16 residues. CDR3 sequence (DNA): TGTGCCAGCACTGGCACAGGGGGCGGTCCGGGGGATACGCAGTATTTA. Protein product: CASTGTGGGPGDTQYL.

This clonotype was seen repeatedly, ten times or more. This chain uses TRBV4-3 with TRBJ2-5; TRBD1 might be the D (6 bases). CDR3 size: 17 residues. Per the germline V gene, CDR1 is LGHNA and CDR2 is YSLEER. Between the trimmed V and J ends, which lost 0 bases and 6 bases, there was a span of 20 bases. The CDR3 is CASSQDPGMAGVKTQYF. The CDR3 DNA reads TGCGCCAGCAGCCAAGATCCCGGTATGGCAGGGGTGAAGACCCAGTACTTC.

The sample holds many counts of this clonotype. The chain employs TRBV15 and TRBJ2-3; 8 positions match TRBD2. Germline CDR1 is LNHNV and CDR2 is YYDKDF (reference sequence). This CDR3 comprises 14 residues. V trimming: 11 bases; J trimming: 2 bases; junction bases outside the gene matches: 9. CDR3: CASTSGGNTDTQYF. As DNA, the CDR3 is TGTGCCTCGACGTCGGGGGGGAACACAGATACGCAGTATTTT.

The V call is TRBV19, the J call TRBJ1-2; 9 bases are shared with TRBD1. V lost 7 bases, J lost 4 bases, and 7 bases stayed unmatched. Germline V gene sequence: CDR1 LNHDA, CDR2 SQIVND (reference sequence). This CDR3 is 14 amino acids long. The CDR3 nucleotides are TGTGCCAGTACCACGGGACAGGGAGGCTATGGCTACACCTTC. Its protein is CASTTGQGGYGYTF.

There are many counts of this clonotype. V is TRBV2 and J is TRBJ2-1, with 7 nucleotides matching TRBD2. The CDR3 is made up of 11 amino acids. Germline CDR1 SNHLY, CDR2 FYNNEI. The ends lost 6 bases at V and 7 bases at J; junction bases unmatched: 0. CDR3: CASRRGNEQFF. In DNA, the CDR3 is TGTGCCAGCAGGCGGGGGAATGAGCAGTTCTTC.

This clonotype was counted ten times or more. The chain links TRBV7-9 to TRBJ1-1; no definite D call. V gave up 1 base and J gave up 8 bases, with 11 bases separating them. Per the germline V gene, CDR1 is SEHNR and CDR2 is FQNEAQ (reference sequence). This CDR3 contains 13 residues. CDR3 region: CASSLVVREEAFF. The CDR3 region has the DNA TGTGCCAGCAGCTTAGTTGTAAGGGAGGAAGCTTTCTTT.

This clonotype was counted at least ten times. V and J are TRBV7-2 and TRBJ2-6; D possibly corresponds to TRBD1 (6 bases). Looked up from germline, CDR1 is SGHTA and CDR2 is FQGNSA. There are 15 residues in the CDR3. With 8 bases removed from V and 0 bases from J, the gap between germline ends came to 11 bases. CDR3 nucleotide sequence: TGTGCCAGCGGGAAAGGGGGCTCTGGGGCCAACGTCCTGACTTTC. It translates to CASGKGGSGANVLTF.

This clonotype was counted ten times or more. The chain recombines TRBV3-1 with TRBJ1-2, with a tentative D call TRBD1 (6 bases). Trimming removed 11 bases at V and 4 bases at J, with 11 bases between. The CDR3 is 11 residues long. Germline V gives CDR1 LGHDT, CDR2 YNNKEL (reference sequence). The CDR3 DNA sequence: TGTGCCTTGACAGGCCCCTATGGCTACACCTTC. Protein sequence: CALTGPYGYTF.